This T cell receptor beta chain was recovered during a study of blood T cell repertoires in COVID-19 (dated by TCRdb to between 2020 and 2021). Concerning the study at large: Samples from collaborators originated in the United States, Italy and Spain and spanned both the acute and convalescent phases of COVID-19. The sample metadata nearly always contained a de-identified subject ID, COVID-19 status, age in years and sex. The material from the prospective study consisted of cDNA or gDNA derived from T cells, B-cell-depleted T cells, or PBMCs. Samples came from the ongoing ImmuneRACE study (first 160 participants) plus 1,254 subjects from 6 global collaborators. Where available, HLA class I and class II types were taken from metadata supplied by the sample provider and were not determined by assay-based typing. The dataset comprised deeply sampled blood TCRbeta repertoires from subjects exposed to, actively infected with, or recovered from COVID-19. The repertoires were released in a freely available public database meant as a resource for research on the immune response to SARS-CoV-2.

What the work shows at the level of the full study, not this receptor alone: The amount of clinical and demographic metadata varied by source and participant and was provided uncurated.

TCRbeta CDR3 regions were amplified from genomic DNA using the immunoSEQ Assay, a bias-controlled multiplex PCR. In the authors' own workflow: The number of nucleated cells in each sample was estimated by amplification of reference gene primers within the assay. To quantify the absolute abundance of each unique TCRbeta CDR3 rearrangement, sequence reads were collapsed and filtered. For each sample, productive Simpson clonality was calculated as the square root of Simpson's diversity index across productive rearrangements. The immuneACCESS repertoire file appears here via TCRdb, limited to in-frame rearrangements. These files lack a portion of the clones; in checked studies, under half of the deficit traces to unresolved V genes, and the cause of the others is not known. V, J and clone size are those of that table, while D and trimming were read from the DNA. This sample comprises about 130,000 clones, about 80% of them detected only once. Roughly 10% of the sample is taken by the ten largest.

Comment on this clone: The clone's antigen remains unknown. No base quality values were provided; no much bigger clone lies one nucleotide off.

Each collaborating institution followed its own protocols to collect whole blood in K2EDTA tubes. For TCRbeta analysis, collaborators shipped samples in one of three forms: frozen whole blood, isolated PBMCs, or DNA extracted from either of those sample types. Source material: peripheral blood. This receptor was identified in a man aged 35 to 55 with active or convalescent COVID-19.

The CDR3 protein is CASSFGQGAGEGYTF. The DNA reads as follows: TGTGCCAGCAGCTTCGGACAGGGGGCGGGAGAAGGCTACACCTTC. The chain employs TRBV7-9 and TRBJ1-2; 11 bases in the junction line up with TRBD1. The CDR3 runs 15 amino acids, cysteine and phenylalanine included. Left in the record is the CDR3 DNA by itself, 45 bases read in frame from the first base. Trimming leaves V shorter by 3 bases and J shorter by 8 bases, with the junction holding 8 bases beyond the gene matches. From a lookup of the germline V gene (reference sequence), CDR1 and CDR2 are SEHNR and FQNEAQ.